The next 19 T cell receptor beta chains were all read from a single sample in a study of T cells in tuberculosis listed by TCRdb under 2018. PBMC were thawed, rested overnight, stained with GMM-loaded CD1B tetramer, a Live/Dead dye and anti-CD3, and then sorted on a FACS Aria II. C32 glucose monomycolate purified from Rhodococcus equi was loaded onto CD1B tetramers. Receptor amplification or capture employed the immunoSEQ multiplex PCR assay. The immuneACCESS repertoire file appears here via TCRdb, limited to in-frame rearrangements. These files lack a portion of the clones; in checked studies, under half of the deficit traces to unresolved V genes, and the cause of the others is not known. In this sample the table shows 70,000 to 95,000 clones, under 95% of which occur a single time. The ten largest make up about 1.9% of the sample. Specimen: CD1b-GMM tetramer-negative cells sorted from PBMCs. In the paper's terms, the cell subset or site label means: T cells not binding CD1B-GMM tetramer, sorted from same donor. All receptors derive from an adult woman with latent tuberculosis.

Here the CDR3 DNA reads TGCGCCAGCAGCTTGGGACAGGGGGGAACGAACACCGGGGAGCTGTTTTTT. Its translation is CASSLGQGGTNTGELFF. The chain couples TRBV5-1 to TRBJ2-2; 9 nucleotides agree with TRBD1. The CDR3 has 17 residues. The V gene end was trimmed by 0 bases and the J gene end by 0 bases; junction bases not matched to a gene: 3. Germline V CDR1 and CDR2: SGHRS, YFSETQ.

The chain carries TRBV6-5 and TRBJ2-7; 9 bases line up with TRBD1. Germline CDR1 MNHEY, CDR2 SVGAGI. The junction had 8 bases not matched to a gene; V was cut back by 5 bases and J by 3 bases. The CDR3 loop spans 15 amino acids. The CDR3 loop is CASSTAGTGSYEQYF. Written as DNA, the CDR3 is TGTGCCAGCAGTACGGCGGGGACAGGGAGCTACGAGCAGTACTTC.

DNA of the CDR3: TGCGCCAGCAGCTTGGCCCCCGGCAGACAAAAAAACATTCAGTACTTC. Translated: CASSLAPGRQKNIQYF. This chain uses TRBV5-1 with TRBJ2-4; the D is unclear. The germline CDR1 and CDR2 sequences are SGHRS and YFSETQ. This CDR3 spans 16 amino acids. V lost 0 bases, J lost 4 bases, and 14 bases lay in between.

The chain carries TRBV11-2 and TRBJ2-1; D possibly corresponds to TRBD1 (7 bases). V was pared by 5 bases and J by 4 bases, with 21 bases between. CDR1 and CDR2 (germline): SGHAT, FQNNGV. The CDR3 length is 17 residues. The CDR3 sequence: CASSEDAGQFTYNEQFF. In DNA form, the CDR3 reads TGTGCCAGCAGCGAGGATGCGGGACAGTTTACATACAATGAGCAGTTCTTC.

The chain links TRBV27 to TRBJ2-1; D is perhaps TRBD2 (6 bases). In germline, CDR1 is MNHEY, CDR2 SMNVEV (reference sequence). Trimming stripped 5 bases from V and 5 bases from J, with 16 bases between. The CDR3 has 15 residues. The CDR3 reads CASSPYGSSHNEQFF. Here the CDR3 DNA reads TGTGCCAGCAGTCCCTACGGGAGTTCCCACAATGAGCAGTTCTTC.

The rearrangement links TRBV29-1 to TRBJ2-1; 7 nucleotides match TRBD2. This CDR3 has 13 amino acids. The germline V gene encodes CDR1 SQVTM and CDR2 ANQGSEA. Trimming at V came to 0 bases and at J to 9 bases, leaving 5 bases not matched to a gene. The CDR3 sequence: CSVEDLAGVEQFF. CDR3 nucleotide sequence: TGCAGCGTTGAAGATCTGGCGGGGGTTGAGCAGTTCTTC.

The chain couples TRBV10-3 to TRBJ2-7, with 8 bases aligning to TRBD1. The germline V gene encodes CDR1 ENHRY and CDR2 SYGVKD. This CDR3 contains 16 residues. The J segment lost 0 bases and the V segment lost 2 bases, leaving 6 bases of the junction unmatched. The CDR3 DNA sequence: TGTGCCATCAGTGAGCTGGGACAGGACAACTCCTACGAGCAGTACTTC. This translates into CAISELGQDNSYEQYF.

J is TRBJ1-3 and V is TRBV5-1, with a possible D match to TRBD1 (6 bases). This CDR3 region has 17 residues. V lost 5 bases to trimming and J lost 0 bases, with 18 bases between them. Germline-derived CDR1 and CDR2 are SGHRS and YFSETQ. The DNA for the CDR3 is TGCGCCAGCAGGATTAAGGGACATGAGAGCTCTGGAAACACCATATATTTT. This codes for CASRIKGHESSGNTIYF.

Turning to this clone: Other nucleotide sequences in the sample specify the same CDR3. The V and J genes are TRBV7-2 and TRBJ1-1; 8 bases agree with TRBD1. CDR3 length: 14 amino acids. J was trimmed by 1 base and V by 5 bases; bases with no gene match: 3. Germline V gives CDR1 SGHTA, CDR2 FQGNSA. DNA of the CDR3: TGTGCCAGCAGCCCCGGACAGGGGAACACTGAAGCTTTCTTT. Translating it yields CASSPGQGNTEAFF.

The gene calls are TRBV11-2 and TRBJ1-6; the match to TRBD1 covers 10 bases. This CDR3 spans 15 amino acids. Trimming at V came to 4 bases and at J to 9 bases, leaving 6 bases not matched to a gene. The germline CDR1 and CDR2 sequences are SGHAT and FQNNGV. In DNA, the CDR3 is TGTGCCAGCAGCTCGGGACAGGGGAGGATTTCACCCCTCCACTTT. Its protein is CASSSGQGRISPLHF.

Concerning this clone itself: Other DNA sequences in the same sample also yield this CDR3. The chain employs TRBV5-1 and TRBJ2-3, with 7 nucleotides matching TRBD1. This CDR3 comprises 14 residues. The germline V gene has CDR1 SGHRS and CDR2 YFSETQ. Germline trimming cut 4 bases from V and 1 base from J; bases unmatched to any gene: 3. The DNA for the CDR3 is TGCGCCAGCAGCCCAGGGACAGGCACAGATACGCAGTATTTT. Translating it yields CASSPGTGTDTQYF.

Only a few counts were recorded for this clone. The rearrangement joins TRBV25-1 to TRBJ2-3; 7 bases are a match to TRBD2. Germline V gives CDR1 MGHDK, CDR2 SYGVNS. This CDR3 comprises 14 residues. The J segment lost 9 bases and the V segment lost 6 bases, leaving 12 bases of the junction unmatched. DNA of the CDR3: TGTGCCAGCAGCTACGGGGGGATCATGGAGACGCAGTATTTT. Translation gives CASSYGGIMETQYF.

This chain links TRBV19 with TRBJ1-5; unclear D gene. This CDR3 is built from 15 residues. Germline V gene data show CDR1 as LNHDA and CDR2 as SQIVND (reference sequence). V was pared by 5 bases and J by 3 bases, with 14 bases between. CDR3 DNA: TGTGCCAGTAGTGGCGCAGGATTATCCAATCAGCCCCAGCATTTT. Protein: CASSGAGLSNQPQHF.

The chain couples TRBV19 to TRBJ1-1, with unresolved D. This CDR3 region has 12 residues. The ends were cut back, 6 bases at V and 7 bases at J, with 12 bases in the middle. Germline CDR1 reads LNHDA; CDR2 reads SQIVND (reference sequence). The CDR3 is CASRVGSLEAFF. The CDR3 nucleotides read TGTGCCAGTAGGGTCGGGAGTCTTGAAGCTTTCTTT.

This chain links TRBV4-2 with TRBJ2-5; TRBD2 agrees at 15 bases. In germline, CDR1 is LGHNA, CDR2 YNFKEQ. V dropped 5 bases and J dropped 5; count of bases not matched to a gene: 18. The CDR3 extends over 20 amino acids. This CDR3 is CASSYRLGRTSGGAGETQYF. In nucleotides, the CDR3 is TGTGCCAGCAGCTACCGACTGGGGCGGACTAGCGGGGGGGCAGGGGAGACCCAGTACTTC.

This clone has just one count. The chain combines TRBV27 with TRBJ1-5, with D unclear. The ends were cut back, 3 bases at V and 10 bases at J, with 19 bases in the middle. Germline-derived CDR1 and CDR2 are MNHEY and SMNVEV (reference sequence). This CDR3 is built from 15 residues. The CDR3 DNA reads TGTGCCAGCAGTTTTTCGACACCCCAATCAAACCCCCAGCATTTT. Protein product: CASSFSTPQSNPQHF.

Only a few counts were recorded for this clone. The genes are TRBV18 and TRBJ1-4; D is unclear. Trimming cost V 2 bases and J 6 bases, with 13 bases left between them. The germline CDR1 and CDR2 sequences are KGHSH and LQKENI. The CDR3 contains 15 residues. CDR3 in amino acids: CASSPRAGIHEKLFF. The DNA for the CDR3 is TGTGCCAGCTCACCAAGGGCCGGGATCCATGAAAAACTGTTTTTT. The full variable domain, its missing parts supplied by reference TRBV18 and TRBJ1-4, is NAGVMQNPRHLVRRRGQEARLRCSPMKGHSHVYWYRQLPEEGLKFMVYLQKENIIDESGMPKERFSAEFPKEGPSILRIQQVVRGDSAAYFCASSPRAGIHEKLFFGSGTQLSVL.

Only one count was recorded for this clone. The chain employs TRBV19 and TRBJ2-7; possible D gene TRBD1, 5 bases. The V and J ends lost 1 base and 0 bases respectively, with 10 bases between them. Germline assignment: CDR1 LNHDA and CDR2 SQIVND (reference sequence). The CDR3 contains 15 residues. The CDR3 loop is CASSIVGVGSYEQYF. DNA for the CDR3: TGTGCCAGTAGTATAGTAGGGGTCGGCTCCTACGAGCAGTACTTC.

About this clone itself: Within the sample, other DNA sequences also encode this same CDR3. This chain links TRBV5-6 with TRBJ2-5; 8 bases are a match to TRBD1. From germline, CDR1 is SGHDT and CDR2 YYEEEE. With V trimmed by 0 bases and J by 5 bases, 9 bases remained unmatched. The CDR3 spans 16 residues. The CDR3 protein is CASSLGPDRAGETQYF. The DNA of the CDR3 is TGTGCCAGCAGCTTGGGTCCGGACAGGGCGGGGGAGACCCAGTACTTC.